Described below is a single TCR beta chain sequence and its context. Its antigen remains unidentified. No much larger clone is present one base from it, and per-base qualities are unavailable. Whole blood was collected in K2EDTA tubes by collaborating institutions according to the institutions' own protocols. For TCRbeta analysis, collaborator samples were shipped as frozen whole blood, as isolated PBMCs, or as DNA extracted from either sample type. V and J lose 4 bases and 1 base, and a span of 10 bases separates them. For CDR1 and CDR2, the germline V gene lists SGHNT and YENEEA. Its CDR3 holds 14 amino acids, cysteine through phenylalanine. The read is trimmed to its CDR3 DNA, 42 bases read in frame from base 1. The data derive from a study of blood T cell repertoires in COVID-19 (dated by TCRdb to the early 2020s). Concerning the study at large: Collaborator samples came from the United States, Italy and Spain and covered acute and convalescent phases of COVID-19. The prospective study material was composed of cDNA or gDNA derived from T cells, B-cell-depleted T cells, or PBMCs. The dataset comprised deeply sampled blood TCRbeta repertoires from subjects exposed to, actively infected with, or recovered from COVID-19. A freely available public database, intended as a resource for researchers studying the immune response to SARS-CoV-2, is where the repertoires were released. The samples were drawn from two sources: the first 160 participants of the ongoing ImmuneRACE study, and 950 to 1,500 subjects contributed by 6 global collaborators. Nearly every sample came with metadata listing a de-identified subject ID, COVID-19 status, age in years and sex. HLA class I and class II types, where available, came from metadata supplied by the sample provider rather than from assay-based typing.

The immunoSEQ Assay, a bias-controlled multiplex PCR, was used to amplify TCRbeta CDR3 regions from genomic DNA. Per the authors' processing: Within the assay, amplification of reference gene primers was used to estimate how many nucleated cells each sample contained. Sequence reads were collapsed and filtered to measure the absolute abundance of every unique TCRbeta CDR3 rearrangement. For each sample, productive Simpson clonality was calculated as the square root of Simpson's diversity index over productive rearrangements. The table comes from immuneACCESS by way of TCRdb, which keeps in-frame sequences with V and J called. Part of the clones is missing from these tables; in studies checked, under half for an unresolved V gene and the rest for unknown reasons. Clone size and the V and J calls come from that table; the DNA yielded D and trimming. This sample comprises fewer than 100,000 clones, around nine tenths of them detected only once. The leading ten clones occupy 10% to 13% of the sample.

The research as a whole found: Clinical and demographic metadata were provided uncurated, with the amount varying by source and participant.

The chain couples TRBV11-3 to TRBJ2-5, with TRBD1 perhaps the D gene, on 5 matching bases. Source material: peripheral blood. The receptor was isolated from a man aged 50-60 years with acute or convalescent COVID-19. The CDR3 reads as follows: CASSWYRSQETQYF. The bases are TGTGCCAGCAGCTGGTACAGGAGCCAAGAGACCCAGTACTTC. Reference TRBV11-3 and TRBJ2-5 proteins supply the regions before and after the CDR3; the full variable domain is: EAGVVQSPRYKIIEKKQPVAFWCNPISGHNTLYWYLQNLGQGPELLIRYENEEAVDDSQLPKDRFSAERLKGVDSTLKIQPAELGDSAVYLCASSWYRSQETQYFGPGTRLLVL.